These 10 T cell receptor beta chains came from one sample sequenced in a study of blood T cells in healthy people across ages. A second roughly 7 to 12 cycle PCR used barcoded and J-beta primers. One entry per CDR3 protein results from TCRdb running MiXCR on the 5' RACE reads. The data show 600,000 to 1,000,000 distinct CDR3 sequences, with more than 20% seen just once and 3.7% held by the top ten. The same sample was also used in a study of T cells of mothers and their children.

Sequences were obtained from blood. These receptors all stem from a boy aged 5 to 17 in good health.

This clonotype came up a few times. In DNA, the CDR3 is TGTGCCAGCAGCGAGTCGGACGCCTCCTACAATGAGCAGTTCTTC. Translating it yields CASSESDASYNEQFF. The chain joins TRBV12-3 or TRBV12-4 to TRBJ2-1; D is undetermined. The CDR3 has 15 amino acids. V dropped 6 bases and J dropped 0 bases, with 12 bases sitting between them.

There are many counts of this clonotype. The chain is built from TRBV27 and TRBJ2-7, with TRBD2 as a possible D gene (5 bases). The CDR3 has 12 residues. In germline, CDR1 is MNHEY, CDR2 SMNVEV (reference sequence). V was clipped by 3 bases and J by 6 bases, with 9 bases between them. The CDR3 region is CASSFRGGEQYF. CDR3 coding DNA: TGTGCCAGCAGTTTCCGAGGAGGCGAGCAGTACTTC.

The chain carries TRBV24-1 and TRBJ1-2, with 9 bases identical to TRBD1. Germline loops: CDR1 KGHDR, CDR2 SFDVKD. Trimming cost V 4 bases and J 6 bases; bases outside gene matches: 14. CDR3 length: 17 amino acids. This CDR3 reads CATSEPGTGPGGDGYTF. CDR3 nucleotide sequence: TGTGCCACCAGTGAACCCGGGACAGGGCCCGGTGGCGATGGCTACACCTTC.

The table lists this clonotype with a few counts. The chain recombines TRBV7-3 with TRBJ2-3, with 7 positions matching TRBD2. V was pared by 5 bases and J by 0 bases, with 11 bases of the junction left unmatched. CDR1 and CDR2 (germline): SGHTA, FQGTGA. The CDR3 consists of 17 residues. The CDR3 sequence is CASSPSGGRGSTDTQYF. The CDR3 DNA reads as TGTGCCAGCAGCCCCTCGGGAGGTCGGGGAAGCACAGATACGCAGTATTTT.

This clonotype has more than one count but fewer than ten. The V call is TRBV2, the J call TRBJ2-7, with 9 positions matching TRBD1. This CDR3 comprises 14 residues. Germline loops: CDR1 SNHLY, CDR2 FYNNEI. The trim removed 3 bases at V and 3 bases at J, leaving 3 bases unmatched. The CDR3 sequence is CASSEGTGYYEQYF. CDR3 coding DNA: TGTGCCAGCAGTGAGGGGACAGGGTACTACGAGCAGTACTTC.

The gene calls are TRBV20-1 and TRBJ2-2; 15 positions agree with TRBD2. CDR1 is DFQATT, CDR2 SNEGSKA, per germline (reference sequence). The V segment lost 2 bases and the J segment 4 bases; nucleotides outside the gene matches: 11. The CDR3 sequence is 19 residues long. The CDR3 DNA sequence: TGCAGTGCTAGAAGGACTAGCGGGGGGGCCATGGGATTCACCGGGGAGCTGTTTTTT. This encodes CSARRTSGGAMGFTGELFF.

The rearrangement joins TRBV10-3 to TRBJ2-4; 11 bases fit TRBD2. This CDR3 is built from 15 residues. Germline V gene data show CDR1 as ENHRY and CDR2 as SYGVKD. The V segment lost 3 bases and the J segment 5 bases; nucleotides outside the gene matches: 3. CDR3 sequence reads: CAISETSGRENIQYF. In nucleotides, the CDR3 is TGTGCCATCAGTGAAACTAGCGGGAGAGAAAACATTCAGTACTTC.

This clonotype was observed once. The chain carries TRBV6-5 and TRBJ1-2; D is uncertain. V lost 9 bases to trimming and J lost 8 bases, with 19 bases between them. Germline V gene sequence: CDR1 MNHEY, CDR2 SVGAGI. The CDR3 spans 13 residues. CDR3 loop: CASADRVRDGYTF. The CDR3 DNA is TGTGCCAGTGCTGACCGGGTTCGAGACGGCTACACCTTC.

This chain links TRBV4-2 with TRBJ2-5; 9 nucleotides agree with TRBD2. The CDR3 has 17 amino acids. Unmatched junction bases numbered 10, after V lost 0 bases and J lost 5 bases. CDR1 is LGHNA, CDR2 YNFKEQ, per germline. The DNA of the CDR3 is TGTGCCAGCAGCCAAGAAGCTAGCGGGACGTTGGGGGAGACCCAGTACTTC. Its translation is CASSQEASGTLGETQYF.

In its sample, this clonotype was seen a few times. The rearrangement links TRBV6-5 to TRBJ2-5; either TRBD1 or TRBD2 may fit D (5 bases each). This CDR3 is 13 amino acids long. CDR1 and CDR2 from the germline V gene are MNHEY and SVGAGI. Deletions cut 6 bases from V and 7 bases from J, with 15 bases between. The CDR3 sequence is CASRPQGRGTQYF. CDR3 nucleotides: TGTGCCAGCAGACCCCAGGGTCGGGGGACCCAGTACTTC.